The 32 T cell receptor beta chains below all came from one sample that was sequenced in a study of blood T cells in healthy people across ages (dated by TCRdb to between 2014 and 2017). The library was produced with 5' RACE. The sequencer listed for this sample is Illumina HiSeq 2500. A second PCR of about 6 to 12 cycles was run with a J-beta primer mix and a sample-barcoded 5' primer. The raw public reads went through TCRdb reprocessing: fastp at Q25, MiXCR clone calling, in-frame beta chains kept. Identical CDR3 proteins give one entry, which carries the most common genes and DNA. This sample comprises almost 800,000 distinct CDR3 sequences, about three fifths of them detected only once. About 20% of the sample lies in the top ten. The material sequenced was blood. Every receptor here comes from a young man in good health.

As for this clonotype: This sequence may be a read error, since a much larger clone differs from it by one base. The gene calls are TRBV4-2 and TRBJ2-4; maybe TRBD2 (5 bases). The germline V gene has CDR1 LGHNA and CDR2 YNFKEQ. CDR3 length: 19 amino acids. The DNA of the CDR3 is TGTGTCAGCAGCCGCCTCGCAGGACTTCGCTTTGAAGCCAAAAACATTCAGTACTTC. Its translation is CVSSRLAGLRFEAKNIQYF.

CDR3 loop: CATVDRGTDTQYF. The CDR3, as DNA: TGTGCCACCGTAGACAGGGGCACAGATACGCAGTATTTT. V usage is TRBV28 and J usage is TRBJ2-3, with 7 bases fitting TRBD1. Trimming removed 10 bases from V and 1 base from J; junction bases left unmatched: 5. The germline V gene has CDR1 MDHEN and CDR2 SYDVKM. The CDR3 runs to 13 residues.

The table lists this clonotype with a count of one. The chain has TRBV20-1 and TRBJ1-1; no definite D call. The CDR3 runs to 11 residues. Germline CDR1 DFQATT, CDR2 SNEGSKA (reference sequence). The CDR3 region is CRAGFGEEAFF. In nucleotides, the CDR3 is TGCAGGGCTGGTTTTGGGGAGGAAGCTTTCTTT.

The V gene is TRBV7-8, the J gene TRBJ1-4; 8 bases map to TRBD1. The germline V gene encodes CDR1 SGHVS and CDR2 FQNEAQ. CDR3 length: 17 residues. J gave up 6 bases and V 6 bases, and 15 bases lay outside the gene matches. CDR3 in amino acids: CASSRRPQGAFDEKLFF. The CDR3, as DNA: TGTGCCAGCAGTCGCCGACCTCAGGGGGCGTTCGATGAAAAACTGTTTTTT.

This clonotype was detected only a few times. The chain joins TRBV20-1 to TRBJ2-7, with D uncertain. Between the trimmed V and J ends, which lost 0 bases and 5 bases, there was a span of 14 bases. CDR1 DFQATT and CDR2 SNEGSKA come from the germline V gene (reference sequence). CDR3 length equals 14 residues. The CDR3 protein is CSARDPRTSDEQYF. In DNA, the CDR3 is TGCAGTGCTAGAGACCCCAGGACCTCGGACGAGCAGTACTTC.

The chain is built from TRBV5-1 and TRBJ2-1, with D unresolved. This CDR3 is 16 amino acids long. Germline values: CDR1 SGHRS, CDR2 YFSETQ. V lost 0 bases and J 4 bases, leaving 14 bases between the germline ends. This CDR3 is CASSLEETRRYNEQFF. The CDR3 bases are TGCGCCAGCAGCTTGGAGGAAACAAGGCGATACAATGAGCAGTTCTTC.

V usage is TRBV7-2 and J usage is TRBJ2-5, with 11 positions matching TRBD2. The CDR3 covers 16 residues. Per germline, CDR1 SGHTA and CDR2 FQGNSA. Trimming cost V 5 bases and J 1 base; bases outside gene matches: 6. The CDR3 loop is CASSIPGLAAQETQYF. For the CDR3, the DNA is TGTGCCAGCAGCATCCCGGGACTAGCGGCCCAAGAGACCCAGTACTTC.

This sequence joins TRBV20-1 and TRBJ2-1; 10 bases align to TRBD2. After removal of 6 bases from V and 6 bases from J, the junction contained 8 bases not matched to a gene. Per the germline V gene, CDR1 is DFQATT and CDR2 is SNEGSKA (reference sequence). This CDR3 spans 14 amino acids. The CDR3 loop is CSARIAGGTNEQFF. DNA of the CDR3: TGCAGTGCGAGAATAGCGGGGGGTACCAATGAGCAGTTCTTC.

This chain joins TRBV6-6 and TRBJ2-5, with D perhaps TRBD2 (7 bases). From germline, CDR1 is MNHNY and CDR2 SVGAGI (reference sequence). The CDR3 runs 14 residues. V was pared by 5 bases and J by 11 bases, with 21 bases between. In DNA, the CDR3 is TGTGCCAGCAGTCCGGAAGAGATAGGGGGGGAGCAGTACTTC. It specifies CASSPEEIGGEQYF.

The chain uses TRBV7-2 and TRBJ2-5; D possibly corresponds to TRBD1 (7 bases). The CDR3 length is 15 residues. V was clipped by 4 bases and J by 4 bases, with 16 bases between them. Germline CDR1 reads SGHTA; CDR2 reads FQGNSA. The CDR3 loop is CASSSRQGGGETQYF. The CDR3 bases are TGTGCCAGCAGCTCTCGGCAGGGGGGCGGAGAGACCCAGTACTTC.

As to this clonotype: This may come from a read error, since a much larger clone is one base off. The chain links TRBV29-1 to TRBJ2-5; possibly TRBD1 for D (6 bases). Trimming took off 4 bases at V and 11 bases at J, with 20 bases between the two ends. Germline assignment: CDR1 SQVTM and CDR2 ANQGSEA. The CDR3 is 13 amino acids. The CDR3 nucleotides are TGCAGCGTTGCCTCCCGCCAGGGGAATGAGCAGTACTTC. Translated, it gives CSVASRQGNEQYF.

The chain recombines TRBV6-2 or TRBV6-3 with TRBJ2-5, with 8 bases aligning to TRBD1. Trimming at V came to 3 bases and at J to 1 base, leaving 4 bases not matched to a gene. This CDR3 comprises 15 residues. Germline lookup yields CDR1 MNHEY and CDR2 SVGEGT. The CDR3, as DNA: TGTGCCAGCAGTTATGGAGGGACAGGCCAAGAGACCCAGTACTTC. Protein product: CASSYGGTGQETQYF.

The chain joins TRBV11-2 to TRBJ2-6; D tentatively reads TRBD1 or TRBD2 (7 bases each). Germline-derived CDR1 and CDR2 are SGHAT and FQNNGV. The CDR3 has 19 residues. Trimming removed 5 bases at V and 0 bases at J, with 20 bases between. CDR3 protein: CASSPRGGLSASGANVLTF. CDR3 in DNA: TGTGCCAGCAGCCCCAGGGGGGGTCTTAGCGCCTCTGGGGCCAACGTCCTGACTTTC.

This rearrangement joins TRBV20-1 to TRBJ1-1; D ambiguous. There are 13 residues in the CDR3. In germline, CDR1 is DFQATT, CDR2 SNEGSKA (reference sequence). With 6 bases removed from V and 0 bases from J, the gap between germline ends came to 11 bases. The CDR3 spells CSAPVRVNTEAFF. The DNA of the CDR3 is TGCAGTGCCCCTGTCCGGGTGAACACTGAAGCTTTCTTT.

This chain links TRBV28 with TRBJ2-2, with D uncertain. Germline V lookup: CDR1 MDHEN, CDR2 SYDVKM. V gave up 5 bases and J gave up 3 bases, with 10 bases separating them. The CDR3 loop spans 14 amino acids. The CDR3 nucleotides read TGTGCCAGCAGTGGGGTGGGGTACACCGGGGAGCTGTTTTTT. Translating gives CASSGVGYTGELFF.

The CDR3 coding sequence is TGTGCCAGCAGCTTAGGGGTGGGGGCAGCCTACGAGCAGTACTTC. Residues: CASSLGVGAAYEQYF. The chain recombines TRBV7-2 with TRBJ2-7; tentative D call: TRBD1 (6 bases). The CDR3 covers 15 residues. CDR1 is SGHTA, CDR2 FQGNSA, per germline. V lost 1 base to trimming and J lost 2 bases, with 12 bases between them.

The chain recombines TRBV5-1 with TRBJ1-2; 9 bases align to TRBD1. Per the germline V gene, CDR1 is SGHRS and CDR2 is YFSETQ. The V segment lost 3 bases and the J segment 8 bases; nucleotides outside the gene matches: 8. This CDR3 spans 14 amino acids. This CDR3 is CASSSQQGADGYTF. The CDR3 DNA follows: TGCGCCAGCAGCTCACAACAGGGGGCGGACGGCTACACCTTC.

The chain is built from TRBV7-9 and TRBJ2-4, with 10 bases matching TRBD1. The assigned J gene may be wrong: the sequence end matches TRBJ2-7 better. The CDR3 has 15 amino acids. Germline assignment: CDR1 SEHNR and CDR2 FQNEAQ (reference sequence). CDR3 nucleotides: TGTGCCAGCACTCCACAGACAGGGGGCCCCTACGAGCAGTACTTC. This codes for CASTPQTGGPYEQYF.

This chain joins TRBV6-2 or TRBV6-3 and TRBJ2-6; D not certain. In germline, CDR1 is MNHEY, CDR2 SVGEGT. CDR3 size: 13 residues. The ends were cut back, 6 bases at V and 2 bases at J, with 5 bases in the middle. The CDR3 DNA reads TGTGCCAGCAGCCGCCCTGGGGCCAACGTCCTGACTTTC. It yields the protein CASSRPGANVLTF.

The rearrangement links TRBV6-1 to TRBJ2-6, with 12 bases matching TRBD1. CDR3 size: 20 residues. The germline CDR1 and CDR2 sequences are MNHNS and SASEGT. The ends lost 4 bases at V and 3 bases at J; junction bases unmatched: 13. The CDR3 DNA sequence: TGTGCCAGCAGTGTAAGGGGGACAGGGGGCATATCTTATGGGGCCAACGTCCTGACTTTC. As protein: CASSVRGTGGISYGANVLTF.

This clonotype was recorded only once. DNA for the CDR3: TGCGCCAGCAGGCAGGCGGGGAGTAACTATGGCTACACCTTC. Translated: CASRQAGSNYGYTF. The gene calls are TRBV4-1 and TRBJ1-2; D remains unclear. The CDR3 is 14 residues long. Germline CDR1 and CDR2: MGHRA and YSYEKL. Between the trimmed V and J ends, which lost 6 bases and 1 base, there was a span of 12 bases.

The genes are TRBV27 and TRBJ2-4, with 11 nucleotides matching TRBD1. The J call may be in error: the DNA end matches TRBJ2-7 better. CDR1 MNHEY and CDR2 SMNVEV come from the germline V gene (reference sequence). The CDR3 is made up of 14 amino acids. The CDR3 sequence: CASSLDRGQHEQYF. The CDR3 DNA is TGTGCCAGCAGTCTGGACAGGGGGCAACACGAGCAGTACTTC.

A few counts support this clonotype. V usage is TRBV24-1 and J usage is TRBJ2-5, with 7 bases that match TRBD1. Germline CDR1 is KGHDR and CDR2 is SFDVKD. The CDR3 runs 14 residues. The trim removed 4 bases at V and 6 bases at J, leaving 7 bases unmatched. CDR3: CATSEPDRAKTQYF. The CDR3 DNA sequence: TGTGCCACCAGTGAACCAGACAGGGCGAAGACCCAGTACTTC.

The DNA of the CDR3 is TGCAGTGCGTCCCTGGGGGAAAAACTGTTTTTT. It yields the protein CSASLGEKLFF. The rearrangement joins TRBV20-1 to TRBJ1-4; D is unclear. The CDR3 is 11 residues long. The germline gives CDR1 DFQATT, CDR2 SNEGSKA (reference sequence). Trimming took 6 bases from V and 8 from J, leaving 10 bases between them.

This chain connects TRBV5-1 to TRBJ2-7; no clear D gene. CDR1 is SGHRS, CDR2 YFSETQ, per germline. This CDR3 contains 14 residues. The germline V and J ends were trimmed by 4 bases and 6 bases, with 17 bases remaining between them. This CDR3 is CASSILQERGEQYF. CDR3 in DNA: TGCGCCAGCAGCATTCTTCAGGAGAGAGGCGAGCAGTACTTC.

The chain couples TRBV3-1 to TRBJ1-4, with D perhaps TRBD1 (5 bases). Trimming stripped 0 bases from V and 7 bases from J, with 15 bases between. The CDR3 sequence is 16 residues long. Per germline, CDR1 LGHDT and CDR2 YNNKEL (reference sequence). The CDR3 sequence: CASSQENRQRAEKLFF. CDR3 nucleotides: TGTGCCAGCAGCCAAGAAAATCGACAGCGAGCTGAAAAACTGTTTTTT.

The CDR3 region is CASSPGGGADTEAFF. The DNA of the CDR3 is TGTGCCAGCAGCCCGGGCGGGGGGGCGGACACTGAAGCTTTCTTT. The chain is built from TRBV4-2 and TRBJ1-1; the D gene is possibly TRBD1 (6 bases). Looked up from germline, CDR1 is LGHNA and CDR2 is YNFKEQ. Trimming pared 4 bases from V and 3 bases from J, leaving 15 bases between. CDR3 size: 15 residues.

This chain connects TRBV7-2 to TRBJ2-1, with 14 positions matching TRBD2. The germline V gene has CDR1 SGHTA and CDR2 FQGNSA. J lost 6 bases, V lost 4 bases, and 8 bases had no gene match. The CDR3 is 17 amino acids. The CDR3 loop reads CASSSGTSGRVINEQFF. CDR3 in DNA: TGTGCCAGCAGCTCCGGGACTAGCGGGAGAGTGATCAATGAGCAGTTCTTC.

This chain joins TRBV11-3 and TRBJ2-1; D perhaps matches TRBD1 (5 bases). The germline V and J ends were trimmed by 4 bases and 8 bases, with 9 bases remaining between them. The CDR3 sequence is 12 residues long. Per germline, CDR1 SGHNT and CDR2 YENEEA. The DNA of the CDR3 is TGTGCCAGCAGCTCCCCAGGGTATGAGCAGTTCTTC. Translated: CASSSPGYEQFF.

The CDR3: CATSEYGTQYF. The CDR3 nucleotides read TGTGCCACCAGTGAGTACGGGACCCAGTACTTC. V is TRBV24-1 and J is TRBJ2-5; no reliable D call. The CDR3 extends over 11 amino acids. Germline V gene data show CDR1 as KGHDR and CDR2 as SFDVKD. V lost 4 bases and J 7 bases, leaving 6 bases between the germline ends.

V gene TRBV29-1 combines with J gene TRBJ1-4; tentative D call: TRBD1 (5 bases). Trimming took off 6 bases at V and 8 bases at J, with 10 bases between the two ends. The V gene's germline CDR1 is SQVTM and CDR2 ANQGSEA. This CDR3 is built from 11 residues. The CDR3 DNA sequence: TGCAGCGTCGGGACTGACGAAAAACTGTTTTTT. It is translated as CSVGTDEKLFF.

This chain uses TRBV10-3 with TRBJ2-1; tentatively, D is TRBD1 or TRBD2 (6 bases each). This CDR3 has 15 residues. Trimming pared 6 bases from V and 5 bases from J, leaving 17 bases between. Per germline, CDR1 ENHRY and CDR2 SYGVKD. This chain's CDR3 is CAIRRADGGDNEQFF. Here the CDR3 DNA reads TGTGCCATCAGAAGAGCCGACGGGGGCGACAATGAGCAGTTCTTC.